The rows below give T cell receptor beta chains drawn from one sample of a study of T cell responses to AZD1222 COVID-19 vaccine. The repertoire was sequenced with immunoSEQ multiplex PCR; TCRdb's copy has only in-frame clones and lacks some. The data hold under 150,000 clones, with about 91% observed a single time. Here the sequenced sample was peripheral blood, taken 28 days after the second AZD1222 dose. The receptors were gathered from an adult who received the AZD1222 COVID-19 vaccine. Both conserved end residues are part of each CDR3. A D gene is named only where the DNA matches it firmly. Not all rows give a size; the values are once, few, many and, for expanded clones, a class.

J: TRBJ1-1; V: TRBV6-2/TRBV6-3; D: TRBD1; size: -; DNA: TGTGCCAGCAGCCACGGGACAGGGGTTACTGAAGCTTTCTTT; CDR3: CASSHGTGVTEAFF
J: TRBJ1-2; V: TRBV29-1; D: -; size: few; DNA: TGCAGCGTCCGCTCCTGGGAGTCCAACTATGGCTACACCTTC; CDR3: CSVRSWESNYGYTF
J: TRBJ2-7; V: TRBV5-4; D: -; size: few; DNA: TGTGCCAGCAGCTTGAATGGCTACGAGCAGTACTTC; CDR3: CASSLNGYEQYF
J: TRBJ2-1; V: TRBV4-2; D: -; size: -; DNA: TGTGCCAGCAGCCCCCCCGGTGGAGGGGCGCCCTACAATGAGCAGTTCTTC; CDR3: CASSPPGGGAPYNEQFF
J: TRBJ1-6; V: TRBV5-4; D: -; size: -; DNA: TGTGCCAGCAGCTTAGGACAGAATAATTCACCCCTCCACTTT; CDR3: CASSLGQNNSPLHF
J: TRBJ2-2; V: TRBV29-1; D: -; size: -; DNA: TGCAGCGTTGAAGATAGTACAGGCAACACCGGGGAGCTGTTTTTT; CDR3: CSVEDSTGNTGELFF
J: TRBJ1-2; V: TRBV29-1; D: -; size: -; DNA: TGCAGCGTAGTGGGCGCCGACGGTGGCTACACCTTC; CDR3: CSVVGADGGYTF
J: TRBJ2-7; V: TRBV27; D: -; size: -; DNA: TGTGCCAGCAGAGACCCTTTCTCAGAGCAGTACTTC; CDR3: CASRDPFSEQYF
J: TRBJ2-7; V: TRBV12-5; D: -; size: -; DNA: TGTGCTAGTGGGGGGACGGACGTGCCCTACGAGCAGTACTTC; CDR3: CASGGTDVPYEQYF
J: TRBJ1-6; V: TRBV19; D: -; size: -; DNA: TGTGCCAGTACCATGAGGTGGCAGGGCGATTCACCCCTCCACTTT; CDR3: CASTMRWQGDSPLHF
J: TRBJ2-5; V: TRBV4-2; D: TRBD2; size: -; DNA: TGTGCCAGCAGCCAAACTAGCGGGGTACAAGAGACCCAGTACTTC; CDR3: CASSQTSGVQETQYF
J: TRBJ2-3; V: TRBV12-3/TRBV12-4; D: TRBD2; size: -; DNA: TGTGCCAGCAGGAATAGCGGGGCAGATACGCAGTATTTT; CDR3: CASRNSGADTQYF
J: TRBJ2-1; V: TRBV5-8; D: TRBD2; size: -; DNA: TGTGCCAGCAGCTTGGAGTATGGGACTAGCGTTAATGAGCAGTTCTTC; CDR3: CASSLEYGTSVNEQFF
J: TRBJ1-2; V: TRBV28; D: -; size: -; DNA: TGTGCCAGCAGTTTGGTGAACTATGGCTACACCTTC; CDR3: CASSLVNYGYTF
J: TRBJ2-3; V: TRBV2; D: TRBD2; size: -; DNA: TGTGCCAGCAGCGGGGACTACACAGATACGCAGTATTTT; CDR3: CASSGDYTDTQYF
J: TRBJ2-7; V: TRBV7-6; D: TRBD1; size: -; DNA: TGTGCCAGCAGCTTAAACCCAGGACAGGGAACCTACGAGCAGTACTTC; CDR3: CASSLNPGQGTYEQYF
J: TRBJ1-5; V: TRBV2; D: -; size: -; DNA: TGTGCCAGCAGTGATAGCAATCAGCCCCAGCATTTT; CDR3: CASSDSNQPQHF
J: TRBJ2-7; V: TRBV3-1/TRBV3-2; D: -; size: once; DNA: TGTGCCAGCAGTTCGACGGGATACGAGCAGTACTTC; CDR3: CASSSTGYEQYF
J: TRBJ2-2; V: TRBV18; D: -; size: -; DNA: TGTGCCAGCTCACCTCAGGGCGCCGGGGAGCTGTTTTTT; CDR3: CASSPQGAGELFF
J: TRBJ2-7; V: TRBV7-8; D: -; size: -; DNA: TGTGCCAGCAGCTTAGTCTCCGGGACGGCAAGCTCCTACGAGCAGTACTTC; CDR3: CASSLVSGTASSYEQYF
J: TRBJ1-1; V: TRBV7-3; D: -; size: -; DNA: TGTGCCAGCAGCTTGCAGGGTGACACTGAAGCTTTCTTT; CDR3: CASSLQGDTEAFF
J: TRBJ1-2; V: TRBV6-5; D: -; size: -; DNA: TGTGCCAGCAGGCGTGGGGTAAAGGGCTACACCTTC; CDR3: CASRRGVKGYTF